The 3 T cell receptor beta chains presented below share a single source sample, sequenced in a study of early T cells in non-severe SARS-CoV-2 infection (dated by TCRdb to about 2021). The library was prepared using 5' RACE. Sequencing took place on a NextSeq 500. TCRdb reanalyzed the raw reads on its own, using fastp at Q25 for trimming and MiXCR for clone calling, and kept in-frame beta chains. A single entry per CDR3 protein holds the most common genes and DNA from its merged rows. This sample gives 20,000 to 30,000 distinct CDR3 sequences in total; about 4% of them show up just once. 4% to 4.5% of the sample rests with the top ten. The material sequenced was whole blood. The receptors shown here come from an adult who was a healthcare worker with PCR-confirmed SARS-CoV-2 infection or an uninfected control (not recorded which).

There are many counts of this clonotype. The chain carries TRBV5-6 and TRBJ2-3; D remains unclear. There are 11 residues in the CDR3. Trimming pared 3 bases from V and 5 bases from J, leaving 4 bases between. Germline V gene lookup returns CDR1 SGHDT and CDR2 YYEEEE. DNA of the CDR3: TGTGCCAGCAGCTCGGAAGATACGCAGTATTTT. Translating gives CASSSEDTQYF.

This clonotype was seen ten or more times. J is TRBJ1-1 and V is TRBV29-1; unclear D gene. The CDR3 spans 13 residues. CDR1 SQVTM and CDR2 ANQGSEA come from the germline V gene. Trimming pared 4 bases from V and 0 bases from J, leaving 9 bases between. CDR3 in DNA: TGCAGCGTTGGGGATATAATGAACACTGAAGCTTTCTTT. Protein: CSVGDIMNTEAFF.

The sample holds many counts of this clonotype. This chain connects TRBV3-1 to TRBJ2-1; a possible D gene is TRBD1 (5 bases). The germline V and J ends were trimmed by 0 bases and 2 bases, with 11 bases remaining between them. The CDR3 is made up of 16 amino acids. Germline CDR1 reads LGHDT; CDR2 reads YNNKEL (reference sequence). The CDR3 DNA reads TGTGCCAGCAGCCAAGAGGGGCCGAGCGCCTACAATGAGCAGTTCTTC. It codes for CASSQEGPSAYNEQFF.